Listed here are 20 T cell receptor beta chains from one sample, sequenced in a study of identical twins. TCRdb ran MiXCR on the 5' RACE reads and lists one entry per CDR3 protein. This table holds about 520,000 distinct CDR3 sequences, about 20% found once. Another study also made use of these data, one on T cells expressing NK-cell markers.

The sequenced sample consisted of CD4+ T cells sorted from blood. These receptors were obtained from a woman under 30 in good health.

The rearrangement joins TRBV20-1 to TRBJ2-1, with TRBD2 matching 9 bases. Trimming removed 5 bases from V and 7 bases from J; junction bases left unmatched: 9. The CDR3 runs to 14 residues. Per the germline V gene, CDR1 is DFQATT and CDR2 is SNEGSKA (reference sequence). This CDR3 is CSAPTSGMGNEQFF. CDR3 DNA: TGCAGTGCTCCGACTAGCGGTATGGGAAATGAGCAGTTCTTC.

This clonotype was seen a few times. V gene TRBV5-1 combines with J gene TRBJ2-1, with 11 bases aligning to TRBD1. The trim removed 4 bases at V and 4 bases at J, leaving 7 bases unmatched. CDR3 length: 16 amino acids. Germline lookup yields CDR1 SGHRS and CDR2 YFSETQ. The DNA of the CDR3 is TGCGCCAGCAGCGGAGGGACAGGGGGGTTATACAATGAGCAGTTCTTC. Protein sequence: CASSGGTGGLYNEQFF. The complete variable domain, with remaining parts taken from reference TRBV5-1 and TRBJ2-1, reads KAGVTQTPRYLIKTRGQQVTLSCSPISGHRSVSWYQQTPGQGLQFLFEYFSETQRNKGNFPGRFSGRQFSNSRSEMNVSTLELGDSALYLCASSGGTGGLYNEQFFGPGTRLTVL.

Only a few counts were recorded for this clonotype. The rearrangement uses TRBV7-9 and TRBJ2-1, with D perhaps matching TRBD2 (6 bases). Looked up from germline, CDR1 is SEHNR and CDR2 is FQNEAQ (reference sequence). The V gene lost 0 bases and the J gene lost 9 bases, with 9 bases spanning the gap. This CDR3 region has 13 residues. The CDR3 spells CASSLAGGFEQFF. In DNA form, the CDR3 reads TGTGCCAGCAGCTTAGCGGGGGGATTTGAGCAGTTCTTC.

This clonotype was recorded a few times. This chain connects TRBV20-1 to TRBJ1-4; D gene ambiguous. Trimming pared 3 bases from V and 7 bases from J, leaving 12 bases between. Looked up from germline, CDR1 is DFQATT and CDR2 is SNEGSKA (reference sequence). The length of the CDR3 is 13 residues. This CDR3 reads CSARDRSGEKLFF. The CDR3, as DNA: TGCAGTGCTAGGGACCGCTCCGGTGAAAAACTGTTTTTT.

The chain uses TRBV7-9 and TRBJ2-1, with D perhaps given as TRBD1 or TRBD2 (5 bases each). The CDR3 loop spans 15 amino acids. With 3 bases removed from V and 3 bases from J, the gap between germline ends came to 12 bases. Germline V CDR1 and CDR2: SEHNR, FQNEAQ (reference sequence). DNA for the CDR3: TGTGCCAGCAGCTTTCGAGGGGTCGGCTACAATGAGCAGTTCTTC. Translation: CASSFRGVGYNEQFF.

A few counts support this clonotype. CDR3 protein: CSASLVGHEQYF. CDR3 in DNA: TGCAGTGCTAGTCTAGTTGGTCACGAGCAGTACTTC. The chain employs TRBV20-1 and TRBJ2-7, with D uncertain. Trimming shortened V by 3 bases and J by 5 bases, and 11 bases separated the two germline ends. CDR3 length equals 12 residues. Looked up from germline, CDR1 is DFQATT and CDR2 is SNEGSKA (reference sequence).

This chain connects TRBV28 to TRBJ2-7; either TRBD1 or TRBD2 may fit D (5 bases each). The CDR3 contains 15 residues. Trimming removed 10 bases from V and 0 bases from J, with 19 bases in between. The germline gives CDR1 MDHEN, CDR2 SYDVKM. The CDR3 is CATLSRGASSYEQYF. Here the CDR3 DNA reads TGTGCCACTCTCTCCCGAGGGGCCAGCTCCTACGAGCAGTACTTC.

The chain couples TRBV12-3 or TRBV12-4 to TRBJ2-3; 10 bases fit TRBD2. The CDR3 extends over 16 amino acids. The J segment lost 4 bases and the V segment lost 6 bases, leaving 10 bases of the junction unmatched. The CDR3 region is CASRRSSGSLADTQYF. The CDR3 DNA follows: TGTGCCAGCAGACGCTCTAGCGGGAGCTTAGCAGATACGCAGTATTTT.

The V gene is TRBV6-2 or TRBV6-3, the J gene TRBJ2-7, with D hard to call. Trimming removed 8 bases from V and 2 bases from J, with 16 bases in between. Germline V gives CDR1 MNHEY, CDR2 SVGEGT. The CDR3 contains 14 residues. The CDR3 sequence is CASVARHGTYEQYF. As DNA, the CDR3 is TGTGCCAGCGTGGCAAGGCACGGAACCTACGAGCAGTACTTC.

This rearrangement joins TRBV10-3 to TRBJ2-3, with D unresolved. The CDR3 loop spans 14 amino acids. CDR1 ENHRY and CDR2 SYGVKD come from the germline V gene. V lost 7 bases and J 1 base, leaving 12 bases between the germline ends. Written as DNA, the CDR3 is TGTGCCATCATGGAAGATAAGGGCACAGATACGCAGTATTTT. It is translated as CAIMEDKGTDTQYF.

This clonotype was picked up many times. The V and J genes are TRBV20-1 and TRBJ2-3, with a weak D call TRBD2 (6 bases). CDR3 length equals 11 residues. The V gene lost 7 bases and the J gene lost 1 base, with 6 bases spanning the gap. Germline V gives CDR1 DFQATT, CDR2 SNEGSKA (reference sequence). The CDR3 sequence: CSGGGTDTQYF. DNA for the CDR3: TGCAGTGGCGGGGGCACAGATACGCAGTATTTT.

There are a few counts of this clonotype. This chain joins TRBV12-3 or TRBV12-4 and TRBJ2-1, with D possibly TRBD2 on 6 matching bases. With 7 bases removed from V and 10 bases from J, the gap between germline ends came to 11 bases. This CDR3 comprises 11 residues. For the CDR3, the DNA is TGTGCCAGCACACCTCTAGCGGAGCAGTTCTTC. Its protein is CASTPLAEQFF.

The chain employs TRBV7-2 and TRBJ2-1; D is ambiguous. Germline-derived CDR1 and CDR2 are SGHTA and FQGNSA. Trimming removed 3 bases from V and 8 bases from J, with 8 bases in between. The length of the CDR3 is 12 residues. The CDR3 here is CASSFPLYEQFF. The CDR3 DNA sequence: TGTGCCAGCAGCTTCCCCCTCTATGAGCAGTTCTTC.

This clonotype was seen only a few times. The chain is built from TRBV7-2 and TRBJ2-6, with unresolved D. CDR1 is SGHTA, CDR2 FQGNSA, per germline. This CDR3 has 13 residues. The V and J ends lost 3 bases and 3 bases respectively, with 3 bases between them. DNA for the CDR3: TGTGCCAGCAGCTTTTTTGGGGCCAACGTCCTGACTTTC. It translates to CASSFFGANVLTF.

V is TRBV12-3 or TRBV12-4 and J is TRBJ1-6; the D is unclear. V was clipped by 5 bases and J by 7 bases, with 6 bases between them. This CDR3 contains 12 residues. Here the CDR3 reads CASSKPNSPLHF. The CDR3 region has the DNA TGTGCCAGCAGTAAACCGAATTCACCCCTCCACTTT.

This rearrangement joins TRBV10-3 to TRBJ2-5, with TRBD2 matching over 13 bases. The CDR3 spans 16 residues. Germline trimming cut 2 bases from V and 5 bases from J; bases unmatched to any gene: 5. Germline-derived CDR1 and CDR2 are ENHRY and SYGVKD. The CDR3 DNA reads TGTGCCATCAGTGAGAGGACTAGCGGGAGAGGGGAGACCCAGTACTTC. Translation gives CAISERTSGRGETQYF.

This clonotype was detected a few times. This chain links TRBV12-3 or TRBV12-4 with TRBJ1-3, with TRBD1 matching over 7 bases. The CDR3 extends over 12 amino acids. V trimming: 7 bases; J trimming: 7 bases; junction bases outside the gene matches: 4. The CDR3 sequence is CASKVRGNTIYF. The CDR3 bases are TGTGCCAGCAAAGTCAGGGGGAACACCATATATTTT.

This clonotype came up once. The chain has TRBV30 and TRBJ2-7; 7 positions agree with TRBD1. The CDR3 consists of 12 residues. V shed 7 bases, J shed 0 bases, and the junction held 3 bases outside the gene matches. Germline V lookup: CDR1 GTSNPN, CDR2 SVGIG (reference sequence). The CDR3 DNA reads TGTGCCTCGGGACAGAACTCCTACGAGCAGTACTTC. Protein: CASGQNSYEQYF.

The chain employs TRBV6-1 and TRBJ1-1, with D perhaps matching TRBD1 (5 bases). V lost 6 bases and J 0 bases, leaving 11 bases between the germline ends. Germline CDR1 and CDR2: MNHNS and SASEGT. The CDR3 length is 14 residues. The CDR3 here is CASRPDRMNTEAFF. The CDR3 bases are TGTGCCAGCAGGCCCGACAGAATGAACACTGAAGCTTTCTTT.

The chain links TRBV25-1 to TRBJ2-7, with D possibly matching TRBD1 (7 bases). With 4 bases removed from V and 3 bases from J, the gap between germline ends came to 16 bases. CDR1 is MGHDK and CDR2 is SYGVNS in the germline V gene. This CDR3 is built from 15 residues. CDR3 coding DNA: TGTGCCAGCAGTGCGGGGGCAGGGGGGAACTACGAGCAGTACTTC. Encoded protein: CASSAGAGGNYEQYF.